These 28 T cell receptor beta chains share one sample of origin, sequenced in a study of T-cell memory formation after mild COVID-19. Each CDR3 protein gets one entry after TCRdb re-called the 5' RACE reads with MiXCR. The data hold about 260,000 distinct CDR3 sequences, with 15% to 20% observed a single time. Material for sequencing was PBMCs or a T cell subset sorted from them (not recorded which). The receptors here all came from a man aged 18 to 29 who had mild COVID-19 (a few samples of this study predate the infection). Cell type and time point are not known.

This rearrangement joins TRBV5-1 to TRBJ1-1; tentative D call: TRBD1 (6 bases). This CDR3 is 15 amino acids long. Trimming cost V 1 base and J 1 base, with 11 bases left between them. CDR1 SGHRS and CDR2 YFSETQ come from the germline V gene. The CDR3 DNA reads TGCGCCAGCAGCTTGACAGCACAGGGGAACACTGAAGCTTTCTTT. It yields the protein CASSLTAQGNTEAFF.

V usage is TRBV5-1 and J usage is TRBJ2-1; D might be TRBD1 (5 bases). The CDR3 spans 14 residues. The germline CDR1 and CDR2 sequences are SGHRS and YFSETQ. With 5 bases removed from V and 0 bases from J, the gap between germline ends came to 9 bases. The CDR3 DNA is TGCGCCAGCAGAGGAGACAGCTCCTACAATGAGCAGTTCTTC. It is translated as CASRGDSSYNEQFF.

The CDR3 bases are TGTGCCAGCAGTCCGAGGGGCTACGAGCAGTACGTC. This gives the protein CASSPRGYEQYV. The chain employs TRBV28 and TRBJ2-7; TRBD1 or TRBD2 may be the D gene (5 bases each). The V end lost 5 bases, the J end lost 3 bases, and 8 bases lay between the germline ends. CDR1 MDHEN and CDR2 SYDVKM come from the germline V gene. This CDR3 is built from 12 residues.

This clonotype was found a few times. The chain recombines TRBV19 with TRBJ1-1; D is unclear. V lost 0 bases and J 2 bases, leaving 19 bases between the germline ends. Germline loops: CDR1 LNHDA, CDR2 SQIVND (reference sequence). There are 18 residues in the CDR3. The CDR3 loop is CASSIDWKPDLTNTEAFF. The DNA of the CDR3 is TGTGCCAGTAGTATAGATTGGAAACCGGACCTCACCAACACTGAAGCTTTCTTT.

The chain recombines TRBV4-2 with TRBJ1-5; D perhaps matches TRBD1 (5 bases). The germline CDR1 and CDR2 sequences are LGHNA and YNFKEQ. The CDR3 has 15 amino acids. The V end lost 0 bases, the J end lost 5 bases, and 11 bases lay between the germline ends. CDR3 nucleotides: TGTGCCAGCAGCCAAGATCGGCAGGGCCATCAGCCCCAGCATTTT. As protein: CASSQDRQGHQPQHF.

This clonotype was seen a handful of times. In DNA, the CDR3 is TGTGCCAGCAGTAAGGACAGCCCTGGGGGCTACACCTTC. Protein: CASSKDSPGGYTF. This chain uses TRBV6-5 with TRBJ1-2; the D gene is possibly TRBD1 (6 bases). Between the trimmed V and J ends, which lost 5 bases and 8 bases, there was a span of 15 bases. There are 13 residues in the CDR3. Germline CDR1 is MNHEY and CDR2 is SVGAGI.

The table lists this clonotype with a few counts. This chain's CDR3 is CSAPPGSSLQQFF. Written as DNA, the CDR3 is TGCAGTGCCCCCCCGGGGAGCTCCCTTCAGCAGTTCTTC. The J gene is TRBJ2-1, the V gene TRBV20-1; D is possibly TRBD2 (5 bases). Germline V gene lookup returns CDR1 DFQATT and CDR2 SNEGSKA (reference sequence). V was cut by 6 bases and J by 11 bases, with 20 bases left in between. The CDR3 is 13 amino acids.

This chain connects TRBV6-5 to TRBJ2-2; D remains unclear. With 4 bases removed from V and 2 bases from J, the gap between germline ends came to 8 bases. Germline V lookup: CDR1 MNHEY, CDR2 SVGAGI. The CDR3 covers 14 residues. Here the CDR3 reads CASSFGVNTGELFF. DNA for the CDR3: TGTGCCAGCAGTTTTGGGGTAAACACCGGGGAGCTGTTTTTT.

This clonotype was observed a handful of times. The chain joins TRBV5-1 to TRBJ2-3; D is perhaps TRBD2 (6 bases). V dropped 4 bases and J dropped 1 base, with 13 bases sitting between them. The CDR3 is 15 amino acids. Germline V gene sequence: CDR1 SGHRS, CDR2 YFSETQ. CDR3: CASSIPGGGTDTQYF. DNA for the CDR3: TGCGCCAGCAGCATCCCCGGCGGGGGCACAGATACGCAGTATTTT. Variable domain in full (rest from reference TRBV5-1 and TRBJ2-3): KAGVTQTPRYLIKTRGQQVTLSCSPISGHRSVSWYQQTPGQGLQFLFEYFSETQRNKGNFPGRFSGRQFSNSRSEMNVSTLELGDSALYLCASSIPGGGTDTQYFGPGTRLTVL.

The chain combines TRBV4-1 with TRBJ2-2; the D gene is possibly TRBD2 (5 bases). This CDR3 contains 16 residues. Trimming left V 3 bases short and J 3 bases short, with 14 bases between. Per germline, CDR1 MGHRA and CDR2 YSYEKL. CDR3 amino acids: CASSHPPGADTGELFF. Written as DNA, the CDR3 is TGCGCCAGCAGCCACCCCCCCGGAGCGGACACCGGGGAGCTGTTTTTT.

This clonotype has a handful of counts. The CDR3, as DNA: TGTGCCAGCAGTTACCGCCCGGAGCGAAATGAGCAGTTCTTC. It encodes CASSYRPERNEQFF. J is TRBJ2-1 and V is TRBV6-5; D unclear. CDR3 length equals 14 residues. Trimming stripped 2 bases from V and 7 bases from J, with 12 bases between. Germline V lookup: CDR1 MNHEY, CDR2 SVGAGI.

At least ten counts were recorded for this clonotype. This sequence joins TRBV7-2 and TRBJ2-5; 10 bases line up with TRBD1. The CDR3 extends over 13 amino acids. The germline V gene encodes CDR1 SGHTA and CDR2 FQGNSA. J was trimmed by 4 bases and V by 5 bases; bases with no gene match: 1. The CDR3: CASSRDRGETQYF. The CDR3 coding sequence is TGTGCCAGCAGCCGGGACAGGGGAGAGACCCAGTACTTC.

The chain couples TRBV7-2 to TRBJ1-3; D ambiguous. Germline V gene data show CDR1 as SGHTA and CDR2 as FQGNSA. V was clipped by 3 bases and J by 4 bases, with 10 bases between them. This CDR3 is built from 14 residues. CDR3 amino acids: CASSFRASGNTIYF. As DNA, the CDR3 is TGTGCCAGCAGCTTCCGGGCGTCGGGAAACACCATATATTTT.

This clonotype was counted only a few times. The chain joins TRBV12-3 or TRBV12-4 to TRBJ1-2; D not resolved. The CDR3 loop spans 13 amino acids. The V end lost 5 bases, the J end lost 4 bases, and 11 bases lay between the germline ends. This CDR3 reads CASSPLRFYGYTF. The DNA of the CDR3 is TGTGCCAGCAGTCCGCTTAGGTTCTATGGCTACACCTTC.

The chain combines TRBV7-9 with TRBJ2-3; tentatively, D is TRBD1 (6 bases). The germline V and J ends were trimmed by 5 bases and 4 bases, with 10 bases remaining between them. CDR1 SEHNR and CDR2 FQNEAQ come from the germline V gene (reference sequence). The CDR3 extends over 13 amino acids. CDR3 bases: TGTGCCAGCAGCGCCGGACAGCCAGATACGCAGTATTTT. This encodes CASSAGQPDTQYF.

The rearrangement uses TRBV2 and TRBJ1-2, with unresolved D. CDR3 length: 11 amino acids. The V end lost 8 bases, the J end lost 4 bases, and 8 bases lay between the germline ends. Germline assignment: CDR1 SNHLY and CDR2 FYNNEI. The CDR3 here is CASRRTYGYTF. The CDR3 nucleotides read TGTGCCAGCCGCAGGACCTATGGCTACACCTTC.

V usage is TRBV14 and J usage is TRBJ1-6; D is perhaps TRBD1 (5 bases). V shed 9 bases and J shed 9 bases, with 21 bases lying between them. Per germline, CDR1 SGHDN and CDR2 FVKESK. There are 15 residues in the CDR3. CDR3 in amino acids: CASQRQTGIGSPLHF. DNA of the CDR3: TGTGCCAGTCAGAGGCAAACAGGCATAGGTTCACCCCTCCACTTT.

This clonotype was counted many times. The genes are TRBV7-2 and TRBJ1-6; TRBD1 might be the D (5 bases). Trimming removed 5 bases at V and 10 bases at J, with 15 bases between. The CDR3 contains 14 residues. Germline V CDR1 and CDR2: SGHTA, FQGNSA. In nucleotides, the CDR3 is TGTGCCAGCAGCCCCACCCGGGGGGACTCACCCCTCCACTTT. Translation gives CASSPTRGDSPLHF.

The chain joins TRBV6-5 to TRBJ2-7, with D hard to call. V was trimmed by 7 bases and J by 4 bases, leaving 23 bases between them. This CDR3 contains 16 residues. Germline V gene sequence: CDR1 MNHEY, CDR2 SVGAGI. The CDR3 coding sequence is TGTGCCAGCAAGGGCAGAACCCCCCCACACGGTTACGAGCAGTACGTC. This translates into CASKGRTPPHGYEQYV.

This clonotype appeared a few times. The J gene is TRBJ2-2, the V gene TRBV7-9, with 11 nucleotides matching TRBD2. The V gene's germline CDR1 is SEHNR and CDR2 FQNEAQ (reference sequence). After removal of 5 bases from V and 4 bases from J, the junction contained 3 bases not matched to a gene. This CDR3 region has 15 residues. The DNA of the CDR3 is TGTGCCAGCAGCCCTAGCGGGGGGCCCACCGGGGAGCTGTTTTTT. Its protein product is CASSPSGGPTGELFF.

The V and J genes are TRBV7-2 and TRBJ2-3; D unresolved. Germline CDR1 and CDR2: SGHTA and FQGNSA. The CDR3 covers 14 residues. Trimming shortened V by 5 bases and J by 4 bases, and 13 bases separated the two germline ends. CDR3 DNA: TGTGCCAGCAGCCGGACCAATCCCCCAGATACGCAGTATTTT. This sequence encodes CASSRTNPPDTQYF. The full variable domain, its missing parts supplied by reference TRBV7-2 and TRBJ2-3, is GAGVSQSPSNKVTEKGKDVELRCDPISGHTALYWYRQSLGQGLEFLIYFQGNSAPDKSGLPSDRFSAERTGGSVSTLTIQRTQQEDSAVYLCASSRTNPPDTQYFGPGTRLTVL.

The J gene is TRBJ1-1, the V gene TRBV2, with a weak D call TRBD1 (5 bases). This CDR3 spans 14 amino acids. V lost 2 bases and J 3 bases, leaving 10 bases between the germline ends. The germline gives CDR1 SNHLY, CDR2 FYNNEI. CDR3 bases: TGTGCCAGCAGTGAACAGGGAGTACACACTGAAGCTTTCTTT. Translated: CASSEQGVHTEAFF.

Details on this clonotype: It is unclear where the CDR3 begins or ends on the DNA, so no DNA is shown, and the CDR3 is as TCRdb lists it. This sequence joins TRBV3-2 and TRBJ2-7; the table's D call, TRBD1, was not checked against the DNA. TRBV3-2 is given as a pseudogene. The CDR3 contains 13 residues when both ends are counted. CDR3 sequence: CASSWGQGNEQYF.

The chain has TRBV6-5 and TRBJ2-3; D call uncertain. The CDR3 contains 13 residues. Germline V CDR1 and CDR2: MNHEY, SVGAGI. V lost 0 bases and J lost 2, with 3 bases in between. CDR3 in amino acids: CASSYSFTDTQYF. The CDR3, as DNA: TGTGCCAGCAGTTACTCGTTCACAGATACGCAGTATTTT.

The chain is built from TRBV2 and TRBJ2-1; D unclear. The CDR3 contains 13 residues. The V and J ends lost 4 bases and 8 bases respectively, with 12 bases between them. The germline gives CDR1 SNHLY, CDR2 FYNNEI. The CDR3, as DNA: TGTGCCAGCAGTGCCCCCGATCATTATGAGCAGTTCTTC. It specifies CASSAPDHYEQFF.

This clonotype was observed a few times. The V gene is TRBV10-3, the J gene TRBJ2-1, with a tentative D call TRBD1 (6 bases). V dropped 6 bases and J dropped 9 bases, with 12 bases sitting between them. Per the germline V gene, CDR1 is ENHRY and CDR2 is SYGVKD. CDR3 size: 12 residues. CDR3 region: CAISSGVSEQFF. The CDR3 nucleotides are TGTGCCATCAGCTCAGGGGTATCTGAGCAGTTCTTC.

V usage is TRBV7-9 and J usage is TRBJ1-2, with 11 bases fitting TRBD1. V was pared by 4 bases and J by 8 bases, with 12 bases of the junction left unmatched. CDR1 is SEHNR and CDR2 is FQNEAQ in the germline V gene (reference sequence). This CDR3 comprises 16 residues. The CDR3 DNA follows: TGTGCCAGCAGCTCCCCCGGGACAGGGGGGTACGGCGGCTACACCTTC. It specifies CASSSPGTGGYGGYTF.

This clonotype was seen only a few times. The CDR3 region has the DNA TGCGCCAGCAGCTCCGGGGAGGGCGGCGAGCAGTACGTC. It specifies CASSSGEGGEQYV. This rearrangement joins TRBV5-1 to TRBJ2-7, with TRBD2 matching over 7 bases. The CDR3 loop spans 13 amino acids. J was trimmed by 6 bases and V by 3 bases; bases with no gene match: 6. CDR1 and CDR2 (germline): SGHRS, YFSETQ.